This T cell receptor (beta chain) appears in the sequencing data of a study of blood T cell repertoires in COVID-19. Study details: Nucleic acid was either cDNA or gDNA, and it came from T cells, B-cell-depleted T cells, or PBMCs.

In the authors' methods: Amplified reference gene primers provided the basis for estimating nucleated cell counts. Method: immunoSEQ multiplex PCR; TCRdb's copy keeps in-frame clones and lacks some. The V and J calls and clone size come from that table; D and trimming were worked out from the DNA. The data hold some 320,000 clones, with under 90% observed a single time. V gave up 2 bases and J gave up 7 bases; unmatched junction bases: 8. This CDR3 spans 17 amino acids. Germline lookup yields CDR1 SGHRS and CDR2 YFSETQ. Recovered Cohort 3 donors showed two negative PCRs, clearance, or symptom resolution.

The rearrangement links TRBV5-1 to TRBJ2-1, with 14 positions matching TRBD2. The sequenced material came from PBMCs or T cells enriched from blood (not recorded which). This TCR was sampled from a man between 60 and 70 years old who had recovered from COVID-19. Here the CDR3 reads CASSLPGTSGSVNEQFF. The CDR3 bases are TGCGCCAGCAGCTTACCCGGGACTAGCGGGAGCGTGAATGAGCAGTTCTTC.